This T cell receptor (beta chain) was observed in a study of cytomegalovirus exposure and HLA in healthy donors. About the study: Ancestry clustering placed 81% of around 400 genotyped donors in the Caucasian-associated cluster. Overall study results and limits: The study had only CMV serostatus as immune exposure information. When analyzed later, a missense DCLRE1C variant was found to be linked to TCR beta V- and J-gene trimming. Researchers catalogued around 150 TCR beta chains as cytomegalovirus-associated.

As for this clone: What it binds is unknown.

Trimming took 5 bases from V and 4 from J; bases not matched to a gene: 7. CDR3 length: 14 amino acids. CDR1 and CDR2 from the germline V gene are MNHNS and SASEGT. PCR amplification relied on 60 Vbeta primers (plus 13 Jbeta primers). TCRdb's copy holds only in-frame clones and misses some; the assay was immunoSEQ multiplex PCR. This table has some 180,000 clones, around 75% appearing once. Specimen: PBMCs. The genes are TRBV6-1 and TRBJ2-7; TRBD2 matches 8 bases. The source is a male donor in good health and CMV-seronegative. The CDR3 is CASSLSGSSYEQYF. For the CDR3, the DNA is TGTGCCAGCAGTTTAAGCGGGAGCTCGTACGAGCAGTACTTC.